This paragraph covers one T cell receptor beta chain sequence. Germline CDR1 MNHNY, CDR2 SVGAGI (reference sequence). V shed 2 bases and J shed 4 bases, with 10 bases lying between them. The CDR3 has 14 amino acids. The data were taken from a study of shared clonotypes between healthy human individuals. Study overall: The donors, two women and a few men, were aged 18 to 49. There were three CD4 naive, three CD4 memory, two CD8 naive and one CD8 memory plates per donor.

Terminally differentiated effector memory CD45RA+ cells were left out of the naive CD8 fraction, which was CD45RO-negative and positively selected for CCR7. The repertoire was sequenced with immunoSEQ multiplex PCR; TCRdb's copy has only in-frame clones and lacks some. Here the sample spans about 2 million clones, 85% to 95% being singletons. Specimen: naive CD8+ T cells sorted from blood. The sequence was collected from a young man in good health. The chain uses TRBV6-6 and TRBJ2-3, with D possibly being TRBD2 (6 bases). For the CDR3, the DNA is TGTGCCAGCAGTTACGGGGGGTCCGCAGATACGCAGTATTTT. Protein: CASSYGGSADTQYF.